This TCR beta chain was sequenced in a study of T cell repertoires in cytomegalovirus infection. Study at large: Public TCR beta signature analysis indicated the presence of both CMV infection and matching HLA type.

Trimming at V came to 2 bases and at J to 5 bases, leaving 7 bases not matched to a gene. Germline V gene lookup returns CDR1 SGHTA and CDR2 FQGNSA. The CDR3 spans 15 residues. This clonotype was seen repeatedly, ten times or more. Its target is not known. TCRdb re-derived calls from the reads in MiXCR, one entry per CDR3 protein. The sample holds approximately 110,000 distinct CDR3 sequences, around 10% seen once. The receptor comes from a human donor in good health (CMV status not recorded). Some clones in this sample may be carry-over from other donors' samples. The sample consisted of PBMCs, sequenced either directly or after in vitro stimulation (not recorded which). This rearrangement joins TRBV7-2 to TRBJ2-3, with 7 nucleotides matching TRBD2. The CDR3 bases are TGTGCCAGCAGCTTACTAGGGGAGGGAGAAGATACGCAGTATTTT. Encoded protein: CASSLLGEGEDTQYF.